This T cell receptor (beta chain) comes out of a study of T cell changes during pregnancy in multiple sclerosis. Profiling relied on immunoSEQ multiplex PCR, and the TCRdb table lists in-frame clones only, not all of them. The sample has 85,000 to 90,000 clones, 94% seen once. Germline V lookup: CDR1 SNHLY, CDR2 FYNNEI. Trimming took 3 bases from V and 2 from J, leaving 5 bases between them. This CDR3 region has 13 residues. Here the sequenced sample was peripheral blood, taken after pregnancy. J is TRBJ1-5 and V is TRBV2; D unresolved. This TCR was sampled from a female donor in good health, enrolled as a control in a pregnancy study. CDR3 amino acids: CASSDEGNQPQHF. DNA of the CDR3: TGTGCCAGCAGTGACGAGGGCAATCAGCCCCAGCATTTT.